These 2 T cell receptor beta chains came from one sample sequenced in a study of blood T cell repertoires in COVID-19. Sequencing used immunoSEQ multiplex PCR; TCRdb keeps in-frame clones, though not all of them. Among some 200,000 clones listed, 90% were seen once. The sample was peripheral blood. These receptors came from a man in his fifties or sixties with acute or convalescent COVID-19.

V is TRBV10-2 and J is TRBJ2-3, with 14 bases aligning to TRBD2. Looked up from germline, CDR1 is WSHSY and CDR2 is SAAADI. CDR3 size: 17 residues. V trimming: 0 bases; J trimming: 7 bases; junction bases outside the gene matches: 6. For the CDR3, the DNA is TGCGCCAGCAGTGAGTCCGGACTAGCGGGAGGTTTAAATACGCAGTATTTT. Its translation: CASSESGLAGGLNTQYF.

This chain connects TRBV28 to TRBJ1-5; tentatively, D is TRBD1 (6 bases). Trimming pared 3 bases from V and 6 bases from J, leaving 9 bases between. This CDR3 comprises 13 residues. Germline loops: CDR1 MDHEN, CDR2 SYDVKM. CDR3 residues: CASSLGGPQPQHF. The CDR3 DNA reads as TGTGCCAGCAGTTTGGGGGGGCCTCAGCCCCAGCATTTT.